This paragraph covers one T cell receptor (beta chain) sequence. Antigen unknown. MiXCR, applied by TCRdb to the reads, yields one record per CDR3 protein. Of over 150,000 distinct CDR3 sequences in the sample, roughly 15% were seen once. This record comes from a study of T cell repertoires in cytomegalovirus infection. Study-level information: Carrying CMV and the relevant HLA type showed in public TCR beta signatures.

The CDR3 sequence is 15 residues long. V was pared by 8 bases and J by 1 base, with 7 bases of the junction left unmatched. CDR1 and CDR2 (germline): MDHEN, SYDVKM. The study's findings and limits: HLA-C-restricted TCR beta clonotypes specific for CMV led the ex vivo response.

The material sequenced was CD8+ T cells from PBMCs. This TCR was recovered from a human donor in good health (CMV status not recorded). Some clones in this sample may be carry-over from other donors' samples. This rearrangement joins TRBV28 to TRBJ2-1; 8 bases align to TRBD2. The CDR3 reads CASALLAESYNEQFF. The CDR3 DNA reads as TGTGCCAGCGCACTACTAGCGGAATCCTACAATGAGCAGTTCTTC.